Each of the 27 T cell receptor beta chains below was sequenced from the same sample in a study of T cell responses to AZD1222 COVID-19 vaccine. Method: immunoSEQ multiplex PCR; TCRdb's copy keeps in-frame clones and lacks some. The data hold around 77,000 clones, with around nine tenths observed a single time. The sample was peripheral blood, taken on day 0 of AZD1222 vaccination. The receptors originated from an adult in good health.

The chain links TRBV30 to TRBJ1-2; D unclear. The CDR3 spans 12 residues. In germline, CDR1 is GTSNPN, CDR2 SVGIG (reference sequence). V gave up 5 bases and J gave up 5 bases, with 12 bases separating them. The CDR3 is CAWGVGRYGYTF. For the CDR3, the DNA is TGTGCCTGGGGCGTCGGGCGTTATGGCTACACCTTC.

V gene TRBV6-5 combines with J gene TRBJ1-2; 9 bases match TRBD1. CDR1 MNHEY and CDR2 SVGAGI come from the germline V gene. The CDR3 has 13 amino acids. J gave up 6 bases and V 6 bases, and 5 bases lay outside the gene matches. CDR3 DNA sequence: TGTGCCAGCAGACAGGGGGCTTGGGATGGCTACACCTTC. It specifies CASRQGAWDGYTF.

This chain uses TRBV30 with TRBJ1-2; D gene uncertain. The germline gives CDR1 GTSNPN, CDR2 SVGIG (reference sequence). The V and J ends lost 1 base and 4 bases respectively, with 13 bases between them. The CDR3 loop spans 14 amino acids. The DNA of the CDR3 is TGTGCCTGGAGTGGGACCTCAACCGTCTATGGCTACACCTTC. The encoded protein is CAWSGTSTVYGYTF.

This rearrangement joins TRBV5-8 to TRBJ1-1; 8 bases are a match to TRBD1. Germline lookup yields CDR1 SGHTS and CDR2 YDEGEE. The V and J ends lost 6 bases and 5 bases, in that order; junction bases with no gene match: 6. The CDR3 totals 13 residues. CDR3 region: CASIWTGLTEAFF. As DNA, the CDR3 is TGTGCCAGCATCTGGACAGGGTTGACTGAAGCTTTCTTT.

There are many counts of this clone. This rearrangement joins TRBV7-2 to TRBJ2-2; TRBD1 aligns across 9 bases. CDR1 and CDR2 (germline): SGHTA, FQGNSA. Trimming cost V 2 bases and J 1 base; bases outside gene matches: 2. This CDR3 comprises 16 residues. CDR3 sequence (DNA): TGTGCCAGCAGCTTAAACAGGGGGCGGAACACCGGGGAGCTGTTTTTT. This encodes CASSLNRGRNTGELFF.

This chain uses TRBV5-6 with TRBJ1-3; 10 nucleotides align to TRBD1. Germline CDR1 is SGHDT and CDR2 is YYEEEE. After removal of 3 bases from V and 0 bases from J, the junction contained 12 bases not matched to a gene. This CDR3 region has 19 residues. The CDR3 is CASSWTFGQGEFSGNTIYF. The DNA of the CDR3 is TGTGCCAGCAGCTGGACCTTCGGACAGGGGGAGTTCTCTGGAAACACCATATATTTT. Combining the CDR3 with reference TRBV5-6 and TRBJ1-3 gives the whole variable domain DAGVTQSPTHLIKTRGQQVTLRCSPKSGHDTVSWYQQALGQGPQFIFQYYEEEERQRGNFPDRFSGHQFPNYSSELNVNALLLGDSALYLCASSWTFGQGEFSGNTIYFGEGSWLTVV.

In regard to this clone: One end of the junction is discordant with germline, which a read error may explain. This chain links TRBV7-7 with TRBJ1-1; D is unclear. This CDR3 is built from 13 residues. Germline-derived CDR1 and CDR2 are SSHAT and FNYEAQ (reference sequence). The CDR3 spells CASSPFGNTEAFF. CDR3 DNA sequence: TGTGCTAGCAGCCCCTTCGGTAACACTGAAGCTTTCTTT.

The chain has TRBV5-8 and TRBJ2-5, with unresolved D. V dropped 4 bases and J dropped 1 base, with 11 bases sitting between them. Germline CDR1 and CDR2: SGHTS and YDEGEE. The CDR3 is 14 amino acids. For the CDR3, the DNA is TGTGCCAGCAGCCCTCAAGGGATCCAAGAGACCCAGTACTTC. Translated, it gives CASSPQGIQETQYF. Full variable domain (missing parts from reference TRBV5-8 and TRBJ2-5): EAGVTQSPTHLIKTRGQQATLRCSPISGHTSVYWYQQALGLGLQFLLWYDEGEERNRGNFPPRFSGRQFPNYSSELNVNALELEDSALYLCASSPQGIQETQYFGPGTRLLVL.

This chain uses TRBV6-6 with TRBJ1-5; maybe TRBD1 (5 bases). The CDR3 runs 17 residues. V was clipped by 5 bases and J by 2 bases, with 19 bases between them. The germline CDR1 and CDR2 sequences are MNHNY and SVGAGI (reference sequence). The CDR3: CASSPKGRGTRNQPQHF. The CDR3 nucleotides are TGTGCCAGCAGTCCAAAAGGGCGGGGGACCCGCAATCAGCCCCAGCATTTT.

The V gene is TRBV3-1 (or the pseudogene TRBV3-2), the J gene TRBJ1-6; D uncertain. The V gene lost 3 bases and the J gene lost 8 bases, with 14 bases spanning the gap. This CDR3 contains 15 residues. Germline CDR1 reads LGHDT; CDR2 reads YNNKEL (reference sequence). CDR3 sequence reads: CASSQVNEVHSPLHF. The CDR3 coding sequence is TGTGCCAGCAGCCAGGTTAACGAAGTACATTCACCCCTCCACTTT.

The chain carries TRBV7-9 and TRBJ2-7; a possible D gene is TRBD2 (5 bases). Trimming pared 1 base from V and 1 base from J, leaving 11 bases between. Germline CDR1 is SEHNR and CDR2 is FQNEAQ (reference sequence). The CDR3 length is 15 residues. The CDR3 sequence is CASSLVRAGSYEQYF. The DNA for the CDR3 is TGTGCCAGCAGCTTAGTGCGGGCCGGATCCTACGAGCAGTACTTC.

The J gene is TRBJ2-1, the V gene TRBV5-6, with D unclear. The CDR3 loop spans 13 amino acids. CDR1 and CDR2 from the germline V gene are SGHDT and YYEEEE. The ends were cut back, 5 bases at V and 5 bases at J, with 11 bases in the middle. In nucleotides, the CDR3 is TGTGCCAGCAGGAGGCTGAATGACAATGAGCAGTTCTTC. This gives the protein CASRRLNDNEQFF.

J is TRBJ1-3 and V is TRBV30; D unresolved. This CDR3 is built from 11 residues. From germline, CDR1 is GTSNPN and CDR2 SVGIG (reference sequence). V lost 2 bases and J 3 bases, leaving 2 bases between the germline ends. The CDR3 sequence: CAWSFGNTIYF. In nucleotides, the CDR3 is TGTGCCTGGAGTTTTGGAAACACCATATATTTT.

The chain recombines TRBV2 with TRBJ2-1, with 12 bases identical to TRBD2. The germline gives CDR1 SNHLY, CDR2 FYNNEI. There are 16 residues in the CDR3. V lost 7 bases, J lost 9 bases, and 13 bases stayed unmatched. The CDR3 sequence: CASIGNLAGGSGEQFF. DNA of the CDR3: TGTGCCAGCATTGGGAATCTAGCGGGGGGGTCCGGTGAGCAGTTCTTC. The full variable domain, in which reference TRBV2 and TRBJ2-1 provide the parts outside the CDR3, is EPEVTQTPSHQVTQMGQEVILRCVPISNHLYFYWYRQILGQKVEFLVSFYNNEISEKSEIFDDQFSVERPDGSNFTLKIRSTKLEDSAMYFCASIGNLAGGSGEQFFGPGTRLTVL.

This clone has a single count. V and J are TRBV19 and TRBJ1-6; 7 bases agree with TRBD1. Per the germline V gene, CDR1 is LNHDA and CDR2 is SQIVND (reference sequence). This CDR3 spans 15 amino acids. The V segment lost 0 bases and the J segment 7 bases; nucleotides outside the gene matches: 3. The CDR3 reads CASSIDDRENSPLHF. CDR3 in DNA: TGTGCCAGTAGTATAGACGACAGGGAAAATTCACCCCTCCACTTT.

The chain links TRBV7-2 to TRBJ2-3, with D hard to call. CDR1 and CDR2 (germline): SGHTA, FQGNSA. V lost 1 base to trimming and J lost 1 base, with 12 bases between them. This CDR3 comprises 16 residues. The CDR3 sequence: CASSLDFVWGTDTQYF. DNA of the CDR3: TGTGCCAGCAGCTTAGACTTCGTTTGGGGCACAGATACGCAGTATTTT.

This clone occurred once. V and J are TRBV28 and TRBJ2-1, with 8 bases fitting TRBD1. Germline V gene data show CDR1 as MDHEN and CDR2 as SYDVKM. V gave up 4 bases and J gave up 7 bases; unmatched junction bases: 0. CDR3 size: 12 residues. DNA for the CDR3: TGTGCCAGCAGTTACAGGGGGAATGAGCAGTTCTTC. It encodes CASSYRGNEQFF. Using reference TRBV28 and TRBJ2-1 for the parts outside the CDR3, the full variable domain is DVKVTQSSRYLVKRTGEKVFLECVQDMDHENMFWYRQDPGLGLRLIYFSYDVKMKEKGDIPEGYSVSREKKERFSLILESASTNQTSMYLCASSYRGNEQFFGPGTRLTVL.

V usage is TRBV5-5 and J usage is TRBJ1-1; maybe TRBD1 (5 bases). The V end lost 1 base, the J end lost 4 bases, and 11 bases lay between the germline ends. The CDR3 length is 14 residues. The germline V gene has CDR1 SGHKS and CDR2 YYEKEE (reference sequence). The CDR3 sequence is CASSLTRVRTEAFF. The CDR3 DNA is TGTGCCAGCAGCTTGACCAGGGTTCGCACTGAAGCTTTCTTT.

This chain links TRBV4-1 with TRBJ1-1; D gene unclear. The V gene lost 0 bases and the J gene lost 1 base, with 6 bases spanning the gap. This CDR3 has 14 amino acids. Germline assignment: CDR1 MGHRA and CDR2 YSYEKL. The CDR3 DNA reads as TGCGCCAGCAGCCAAGAGACGGGGAACACTGAAGCTTTCTTT. The encoded protein is CASSQETGNTEAFF.

The V call is TRBV7-2, the J call TRBJ2-5; D could derive from TRBD1 or TRBD2 (6 bases each). Between the trimmed V and J ends, which lost 5 bases and 5 bases, there was a span of 21 bases. This CDR3 region has 16 residues. Per the germline V gene, CDR1 is SGHTA and CDR2 is FQGNSA. CDR3 protein: CASSQTDTGGHETQYF. DNA for the CDR3: TGTGCCAGCAGCCAGACAGACACCGGGGGACACGAGACCCAGTACTTC. The variable domain in full, with the rest retrieved from reference TRBV7-2 and TRBJ2-5, is GAGVSQSPSNKVTEKGKDVELRCDPISGHTALYWYRQSLGQGLEFLIYFQGNSAPDKSGLPSDRFSAERTGGSVSTLTIQRTQQEDSAVYLCASSQTDTGGHETQYFGPGTRLLVL.

This clone turned up a few times. V is TRBV10-3 and J is TRBJ2-1, with a possible D match to TRBD1 (6 bases). This CDR3 spans 14 amino acids. Per the germline V gene, CDR1 is ENHRY and CDR2 is SYGVKD. Trimming shortened V by 2 bases and J by 4 bases, and 9 bases separated the two germline ends. CDR3 region: CAISEGTLYNEQFF. The CDR3 DNA is TGTGCCATCAGTGAGGGGACACTTTACAATGAGCAGTTCTTC.

The rearrangement links TRBV6-1 to TRBJ1-4, with D unclear. V dropped 3 bases and J dropped 0 bases, with 5 bases sitting between them. The germline V gene has CDR1 MNHNS and CDR2 SASEGT. The length of the CDR3 is 14 residues. The CDR3 nucleotides are TGTGCCAGCAGTGACCAGCCAACTAATGAAAAACTGTTTTTT. Amino acid sequence: CASSDQPTNEKLFF.

The chain joins TRBV19 to TRBJ2-3; 8 positions agree with TRBD2. Germline CDR1 and CDR2: LNHDA and SQIVND (reference sequence). The CDR3 is 16 residues long. With V trimmed by 5 bases and J by 4 bases, 11 bases remained unmatched. CDR3 region: CASSPARAGAADTQYF. DNA of the CDR3: TGTGCCAGTAGTCCCGCGCGAGCGGGGGCGGCAGATACGCAGTATTTT. The full variable domain, completed using reference TRBV19 and TRBJ2-3, is DGGITQSPKYLFRKEGQNVTLSCEQNLNHDAMYWYRQDPGQGLRLIYYSQIVNDFQKGDIAEGYSVSREKKESFPLTVTSAQKNPTAFYLCASSPARAGAADTQYFGPGTRLTVL.

The chain couples TRBV28 to TRBJ1-1; a possible D gene is TRBD1 (5 bases). The CDR3 sequence is 13 residues long. Trimming cost V 7 bases and J 1 base, with 10 bases left between them. Germline values: CDR1 MDHEN, CDR2 SYDVKM. CDR3 nucleotide sequence: TGTGCCAGCACCAGGGAGGGGAACACTGAAGCTTTCTTT. Protein product: CASTREGNTEAFF.

The gene calls are TRBV7-2 and TRBJ1-5; D is unresolved. Trimming removed 1 base at V and 2 bases at J, with 9 bases between. The CDR3 spans 15 residues. CDR1 SGHTA and CDR2 FQGNSA come from the germline V gene. The CDR3 coding sequence is TGTGCCAGCAGCTTAGTAGCAGAGGGCAATCAGCCCCAGCATTTT. This codes for CASSLVAEGNQPQHF.

The gene calls are TRBV3-1 (or the pseudogene TRBV3-2) and TRBJ2-3; D is uncertain. Germline V gene lookup returns CDR1 LGHDT and CDR2 YNNKEL (reference sequence). V shed 5 bases and J shed 3 bases, with 12 bases lying between them. The CDR3 extends over 14 amino acids. The CDR3 nucleotides read TGTGCCAGCAGCTTCGGGTCTACAACAGATACGCAGTATTTT. Its translation: CASSFGSTTDTQYF.

This chain joins TRBV6-5 and TRBJ1-1; D not certain. The CDR3 is 13 residues long. V lost 8 bases and J 7 bases, leaving 17 bases between the germline ends. Germline-derived CDR1 and CDR2 are MNHEY and SVGAGI. CDR3 nucleotide sequence: TGTGCCAGCGCTCCGTCGTGGTCGGTTGAAGCTTTCTTT. Its translation: CASAPSWSVEAFF.